The TCR beta chain described here comes from a study of cytomegalovirus exposure and HLA in healthy donors. With 60 Vbeta and 13 Jbeta primers, the PCR was carried out. Here immunoSEQ multiplex PCR was the method, and the copy in TCRdb shows in-frame clones only, minus some. The sample consists of about 96,000 clones, approximately 74% of them appearing once. This clone has more than one count but fewer than ten. The CDR3 length is 15 residues. Germline V gives CDR1 MNHEY, CDR2 SVGAGI. V lost 4 bases and J lost 8; bases outside the gene matches: 12. The sample consisted of PBMCs. This TCR was sampled from a female donor in good health and CMV-seropositive. The rearrangement joins TRBV6-5 to TRBJ1-1; TRBD1 agrees at 8 bases. The DNA of the CDR3 is TGTGCCAGCAGTTCCGTCTTAGGACAGGGTGAAGAAGCTTTCTTT. Translation gives CASSSVLGQGEEAFF.